This T cell receptor (beta chain) was recovered during a study of blood T cell repertoires in COVID-19. The junction had 6 bases not matched to a gene; V was cut back by 3 bases and J by 0 bases. The CDR3 is 18 amino acids. Germline loops: CDR1 SGHRS, CDR2 YFSETQ. The table came from immunoSEQ multiplex PCR; TCRdb's copy has only in-frame clones and leaves some out. Counted here are 500,000 to 600,000 clones, around 90% occurring once; the ten biggest clones make up under 8.5%. This clonotype was obtained from a woman in her 50s with COVID-19, enrolled during active disease. Sequencing was done on a sample of peripheral blood. This chain links TRBV5-1 with TRBJ2-6; 10 nucleotides align to TRBD1. Here the CDR3 DNA reads TGCGCCAGCAGCTCTAAGGGACAGGGGACCTCTGGGGCCAACGTCCTGACTTTC. This gives the protein CASSSKGQGTSGANVLTF.